A single sample is the source of the 8 T cell receptor beta chains below, sequenced in a study of blood T cells in healthy people across ages. Together with a sample-barcoded 5' primer, a J-beta primer mix was included in a second PCR lasting roughly 6 to 12 cycles. TCRdb fed the 5' RACE reads into MiXCR, producing one record per CDR3 protein. The sample has over 1,500,000 distinct CDR3 sequences, roughly 43% seen once. The source material was blood. Receptors originate from a human donor in good health.

The J gene is TRBJ2-3, the V gene TRBV7-9; perhaps D is TRBD1 or TRBD2 (5 bases each). The CDR3 consists of 15 residues. The V gene's germline CDR1 is SEHNR and CDR2 FQNEAQ (reference sequence). The V and J ends lost 5 bases and 3 bases respectively, with 15 bases between them. The CDR3 loop reads CASSATGSGTDTQYF. The DNA for the CDR3 is TGTGCCAGCAGCGCAACGGGGTCAGGGACAGATACGCAGTATTTT.

The rearrangement joins TRBV14 to TRBJ2-7; TRBD1 is a possible D gene (6 bases). Germline values: CDR1 SGHDN, CDR2 FVKESK. The CDR3 spans 16 residues. Trimming pared 3 bases from V and 4 bases from J, leaving 19 bases between. CDR3 loop: CASSHIGTYRAYEQYF. The CDR3 DNA reads TGTGCCAGCAGCCATATTGGGACATATCGGGCTTACGAGCAGTACTTC. Combining the CDR3 with reference TRBV14 and TRBJ2-7 gives the whole variable domain EAGVTQFPSHSVIEKGQTVTLRCDPISGHDNLYWYRRVMGKEIKFLLHFVKESKQDESGMPNNRFLAERTGGTYSTLKVQPAELEDSGVYFCASSHIGTYRAYEQYFGPGTRLTVT.

This clonotype was picked up a small number of times. This chain joins TRBV20-1 and TRBJ1-2; possibly TRBD1 for D (5 bases). The V gene lost 0 bases and the J gene lost 4 bases, with 15 bases spanning the gap. The CDR3 loop spans 15 amino acids. CDR1 is DFQATT, CDR2 SNEGSKA, per germline (reference sequence). The CDR3 loop reads CSARDSQGLGYGYTF. CDR3 sequence (DNA): TGCAGTGCTAGAGATAGCCAGGGCCTAGGCTATGGCTACACCTTC.

This clonotype turned up a few times. This rearrangement joins TRBV9 to TRBJ2-7; D ambiguous. Per germline, CDR1 SGDLS and CDR2 YYNGEE. The CDR3 has 14 residues. Trimming left V 1 base short and J 0 bases short, with 8 bases between. CDR3 nucleotide sequence: TGTGCCAGCAGCGTACGTGGGGACTCCTACGAGCAGTACTTC. Translating gives CASSVRGDSYEQYF.

The genes are TRBV10-3 and TRBJ1-4; 7 bases fit TRBD1. Unmatched junction bases numbered 11, after V lost 3 bases and J lost 7 bases. The germline CDR1 and CDR2 sequences are ENHRY and SYGVKD. The CDR3 spans 16 residues. As DNA, the CDR3 is TGTGCCATCAGTGAAGGTTCAGGGGGAGGTGGTGAAAAACTGTTTTTT. It codes for CAISEGSGGGGEKLFF.

The rearrangement joins TRBV2 to TRBJ2-7; D uncertain. Per germline, CDR1 SNHLY and CDR2 FYNNEI. This CDR3 has 13 amino acids. V gave up 6 bases and J gave up 6 bases, with 15 bases separating them. The CDR3 DNA is TGTGCCAGCAGCGAGCACGATCTGCGCGAGCAGTACTTC. Residues: CASSEHDLREQYF.

The table lists this clonotype with a few counts. The J gene is TRBJ2-7, the V gene TRBV6-2 or TRBV6-3; 8 bases match TRBD1. CDR1 MNHEY and CDR2 SVGEGT come from the germline V gene. The length of the CDR3 is 13 residues. With V trimmed by 5 bases and J by 6 bases, 6 bases remained unmatched. CDR3: CASSPLDRGEQYF. DNA for the CDR3: TGTGCCAGCAGTCCCCTTGACAGGGGCGAGCAGTACTTC.

This clonotype was observed a few times. The rearrangement links TRBV4-3 to TRBJ2-7; TRBD1 is a possible D gene (5 bases). Germline V gene sequence: CDR1 LGHNA, CDR2 YSLEER. The CDR3 totals 15 residues. Trimming took off 0 bases at V and 0 bases at J, with 9 bases between the two ends. The CDR3 loop reads CASSQDYRNSYEQYF. The CDR3 DNA reads TGCGCCAGCAGCCAAGACTACAGGAACTCCTACGAGCAGTACTTC.